These 25 T cell receptor beta chains were sequenced from one sample in a study of shared clonotypes between healthy human individuals. CD45RO negativity and positive selection for CCR7 defined naive CD8 cells, a population that excluded terminally differentiated effector memory CD45RA+ cells. The method was immunoSEQ multiplex PCR; TCRdb's version includes in-frame clones alone and lacks a portion of them. Counted here are nearly 2 million clones, about 95% occurring once; the ten biggest clones make up more than 0.9%. Sequenced sample: naive CD8+ T cells sorted from blood. The origin of the receptors is a young man in good health.

This chain links TRBV6-7 with TRBJ2-7; TRBD2 matches 8 bases. TRBV6-7 is an open reading frame whose function is uncertain. CDR3 length equals 15 residues. Trimming removed 2 bases from V and 3 bases from J; junction bases left unmatched: 6. The CDR3 is CASSYPRTSCYEQYF. As DNA, the CDR3 is TGTGCCAGCAGTTACCCCCGGACTAGCTGCTACGAGCAGTACTTC.

The chain links TRBV11-2 to TRBJ1-4, with TRBD1 matching 7 bases. The V and J ends lost 1 base and 8 bases, in that order; junction bases with no gene match: 7. Germline V gene data show CDR1 as SGHAT and CDR2 as FQNNGV. This CDR3 contains 15 residues. CDR3 in amino acids: CASSLVAGGGEKLFF. As DNA, the CDR3 is TGTGCCAGCAGCTTAGTAGCAGGGGGTGGCGAAAAACTGTTTTTT.

The chain links TRBV27 to TRBJ1-2; D may be TRBD1 (5 bases). This CDR3 spans 14 amino acids. V was shortened by 8 bases and J by 8 bases, with 21 bases between the two germline ends. Germline-derived CDR1 and CDR2 are MNHEY and SMNVEV (reference sequence). The CDR3 spells CASGGVGHLTGYTF. CDR3 bases: TGTGCCAGCGGAGGGGTAGGCCACCTTACCGGCTACACCTTC.

The chain carries TRBV2 and TRBJ1-4; D is possibly TRBD1 (5 bases). The V gene lost 6 bases and the J gene lost 0 bases, with 14 bases spanning the gap. Looked up from germline, CDR1 is SNHLY and CDR2 is FYNNEI. The CDR3 is 16 residues long. CDR3 sequence (DNA): TGTGCCAGCAGCGGAAAAGACAGCGCAACTAATGAAAAACTGTTTTTT. Translation: CASSGKDSATNEKLFF.

The gene calls are TRBV6-5 and TRBJ1-2, with D unclear. The germline V and J ends were trimmed by 2 bases and 4 bases, with 8 bases remaining between them. CDR1 and CDR2 (germline): MNHEY, SVGAGI. The length of the CDR3 is 13 residues. The CDR3 spells CASSYNSFYGYTF. CDR3 nucleotide sequence: TGTGCCAGCAGTTACAACAGCTTCTATGGCTACACCTTC.

The chain joins TRBV7-9 to TRBJ2-5, with D perhaps assigned TRBD1 or TRBD2 (5 bases each). The CDR3 contains 14 residues. Trimming removed 2 bases from V and 7 bases from J, with 14 bases in between. Germline CDR1 SEHNR, CDR2 FQNEAQ (reference sequence). The CDR3 bases are TGTGCCAGCAGCTTAAGTATGGGGACCGGGACCCAGTACTTC. This translates into CASSLSMGTGTQYF.

The chain links TRBV7-8 to TRBJ2-7; 10 bases match TRBD1. The CDR3 contains 13 residues. The V and J ends lost 6 bases and 2 bases, in that order; junction bases with no gene match: 1. The germline CDR1 and CDR2 sequences are SGHVS and FQNEAQ. The CDR3 nucleotides are TGTGCCAGCAGAGGGACAGGGGCCTACGAGCAGTACTTC. Protein: CASRGTGAYEQYF.

This clone has only one observation. The rearrangement joins TRBV30 to TRBJ1-2, with D hard to call. The germline V and J ends were trimmed by 4 bases and 1 base, with 16 bases remaining between them. The CDR3 has 15 residues. The germline V gene has CDR1 GTSNPN and CDR2 SVGIG (reference sequence). In DNA, the CDR3 is TGTGCCTGGAAGGTGACGAGGGAGGATAACTATGGCTACACCTTC. It specifies CAWKVTREDNYGYTF.

The genes are TRBV30 and TRBJ2-2, with D tentatively TRBD2 (6 bases). Per the germline V gene, CDR1 is GTSNPN and CDR2 is SVGIG (reference sequence). This CDR3 is 16 amino acids long. Trimming shortened V by 3 bases and J by 1 base, and 15 bases separated the two germline ends. The CDR3: CAWSGGDMGNTGELFF. The CDR3 DNA reads as TGTGCCTGGAGCGGGGGTGACATGGGGAACACCGGGGAGCTGTTTTTT.

The chain links TRBV5-1 to TRBJ2-7, with 9 bases aligning to TRBD1. V was clipped by 0 bases and J by 4 bases; unmatched bases: 8. The CDR3 is made up of 16 amino acids. In germline, CDR1 is SGHRS, CDR2 YFSETQ. In nucleotides, the CDR3 is TGCGCCAGCAGCTTGGGGCCCGGGACAGGGTTTTACGAGCAGTACTTC. Translated, it gives CASSLGPGTGFYEQYF.

The genes are TRBV2 and TRBJ2-3, with 9 bases fitting TRBD2. After removal of 2 bases from V and 7 bases from J, the junction contained 7 bases not matched to a gene. The CDR3 totals 15 residues. Germline-derived CDR1 and CDR2 are SNHLY and FYNNEI. This CDR3 reads CASSEWRGGLNTQYF. The DNA of the CDR3 is TGTGCCAGCAGTGAATGGCGGGGGGGGTTGAATACGCAGTATTTT. The full variable domain, completed using reference TRBV2 and TRBJ2-3, is EPEVTQTPSHQVTQMGQEVILRCVPISNHLYFYWYRQILGQKVEFLVSFYNNEISEKSEIFDDQFSVERPDGSNFTLKIRSTKLEDSAMYFCASSEWRGGLNTQYFGPGTRLTVL.

Comments on this clone: Other DNA sequences in this sample translate to the same CDR3. The V call is TRBV5-1, the J call TRBJ2-7; tentatively, D is TRBD2 (5 bases). V lost 2 bases and J 0 bases, leaving 9 bases between the germline ends. Per the germline V gene, CDR1 is SGHRS and CDR2 is YFSETQ. The CDR3 is 14 residues long. CDR3 amino acids: CASSFSGPSYEQYF. In DNA, the CDR3 is TGCGCCAGCAGCTTCAGCGGCCCCTCCTACGAGCAGTACTTC.

The rearrangement joins TRBV27 to TRBJ2-2; TRBD1 matches at 9 bases. The CDR3 sequence is 15 residues long. CDR1 MNHEY and CDR2 SMNVEV come from the germline V gene (reference sequence). With 7 bases clipped from V and 2 bases from J, the junction kept 5 bases outside the gene matches. DNA of the CDR3: TGTGCCAGCACTTGGGACAGGGATAACACCGGGGAGCTGTTTTTT. Translated, it gives CASTWDRDNTGELFF.

For this clone: A junction boundary mismatches the germline segment, possibly from a read error. V and J are TRBV7-7 and TRBJ2-5, with D uncertain. Germline V lookup: CDR1 SSHAT, CDR2 FNYEAQ (reference sequence). CDR3 length: 14 residues. CDR3 bases: TGTGCTAGCAGCCCCTCCGGGCAGAGGGAGACCCAGTACTTC. Protein: CASSPSGQRETQYF.

The chain carries TRBV4-1 and TRBJ2-5; 8 bases are shared with TRBD2. CDR1 is MGHRA, CDR2 YSYEKL, per germline. The CDR3 runs to 16 residues. V trimming: 0 bases; J trimming: 2 bases; junction bases outside the gene matches: 5. DNA for the CDR3: TGCGCCAGCAGCCAAGATCATACTAGCGGACAAGAGACCCAGTACTTC. Translated, it gives CASSQDHTSGQETQYF.

In regard to this clone: This same CDR3 is encoded by further DNA sequences in the sample. V usage is TRBV9 and J usage is TRBJ2-1, with 7 bases that match TRBD1. The CDR3 is 15 amino acids. The germline gives CDR1 SGDLS, CDR2 YYNGEE. Trimming at V came to 2 bases and at J to 4 bases, leaving 6 bases not matched to a gene. The chain's CDR3 is CASSVAGTEYNEQFF. CDR3 nucleotides: TGTGCCAGCAGCGTCGCCGGGACAGAATACAATGAGCAGTTCTTC.

This chain links TRBV7-8 with TRBJ2-3, with unresolved D. This CDR3 spans 17 amino acids. V was trimmed by 1 base and J by 2 bases, leaving 16 bases between them. The germline V gene has CDR1 SGHVS and CDR2 FQNEAQ. Written as DNA, the CDR3 is TGTGCCAGCAGCTTAGGTGGAACAAACCAAATCACAGATACGCAGTATTTT. It is translated as CASSLGGTNQITDTQYF.

V and J are TRBV7-9 and TRBJ2-1; a weak D match, TRBD1 (5 bases). Germline V gene sequence: CDR1 SEHNR, CDR2 FQNEAQ (reference sequence). The CDR3 consists of 13 residues. Between the trimmed V and J ends, which lost 5 bases and 4 bases, there was a span of 9 bases. CDR3: CASSPDRYNEQFF. The CDR3 DNA reads TGTGCCAGCAGCCCCGACAGATACAATGAGCAGTTCTTC.

The chain combines TRBV5-1 with TRBJ2-7; 8 nucleotides line up with TRBD1. Trimming at V came to 0 bases and at J to 3 bases, leaving 5 bases not matched to a gene. Germline lookup yields CDR1 SGHRS and CDR2 YFSETQ. The CDR3 loop spans 15 amino acids. In DNA form, the CDR3 reads TGCGCCAGCAGCTTGGAACCAGGGGGCTACTACGAGCAGTACTTC. Translation: CASSLEPGGYYEQYF. The full variable domain, in which reference TRBV5-1 and TRBJ2-7 provide the parts outside the CDR3, is KAGVTQTPRYLIKTRGQQVTLSCSPISGHRSVSWYQQTPGQGLQFLFEYFSETQRNKGNFPGRFSGRQFSNSRSEMNVSTLELGDSALYLCASSLEPGGYYEQYFGPGTRLTVT.

The rearrangement links TRBV4-1 to TRBJ2-2, with no clear D. Germline V lookup: CDR1 MGHRA, CDR2 YSYEKL. V lost 3 bases, J lost 7 bases, and 3 bases lay in between. This CDR3 contains 11 residues. The DNA of the CDR3 is TGCGCCAGCAGCCACGTCGGGGAGCTGTTTTTT. It is translated as CASSHVGELFF.

The chain links TRBV6-5 to TRBJ1-1; maybe TRBD1 (5 bases). There are 13 residues in the CDR3. The germline V gene has CDR1 MNHEY and CDR2 SVGAGI. Trimming removed 4 bases from V and 9 bases from J, with 15 bases in between. CDR3 DNA: TGTGCCAGCAGTTCTCCACAGGCGCCGCAAGCTTTCTTT. Translated, it gives CASSSPQAPQAFF.

This rearrangement joins TRBV2 to TRBJ2-5; D may be TRBD1 (6 bases). Germline V gives CDR1 SNHLY, CDR2 FYNNEI. This CDR3 comprises 13 residues. The V end was cut by 6 bases, the J end by 7 bases, with 15 bases between. This CDR3 reads CASRIGTQLTQYF. DNA for the CDR3: TGTGCCAGCAGAATCGGGACACAACTGACCCAGTACTTC.

This rearrangement joins TRBV6-1 to TRBJ2-3, with 12 bases identical to TRBD2. This CDR3 comprises 18 residues. Per the germline V gene, CDR1 is MNHNS and CDR2 is SASEGT. V trimming: 1 base; J trimming: 4 bases; junction bases outside the gene matches: 9. In DNA form, the CDR3 reads TGTGCCAGCAGTGAAGAGGGGACTAGCGGGCCTAAAGCAGATACGCAGTATTTT. This gives the protein CASSEEGTSGPKADTQYF.

A word on this clone: Other DNA variants within this sample encode the same CDR3. The rearrangement joins TRBV7-8 to TRBJ2-7; no clear D gene. This CDR3 is 12 amino acids long. Germline V gives CDR1 SGHVS, CDR2 FQNEAQ. Deletions cut 1 base from V and 4 bases from J, with 5 bases between. The chain's CDR3 is CASSLDLYEQYF. The DNA of the CDR3 is TGTGCCAGCAGCTTAGACCTTTACGAGCAGTACTTC.

This clone was detected a few times. The chain carries TRBV29-1 and TRBJ1-1, with D perhaps TRBD1 (6 bases). CDR1 and CDR2 (germline): SQVTM, ANQGSEA. The CDR3 is 14 amino acids. The V gene lost 6 bases and the J gene lost 10 bases, with 24 bases spanning the gap. In DNA, the CDR3 is TGCAGCGTCCCTCGGGCGGACAGCTTAGGCGGAGCTTTCTTT. This gives the protein CSVPRADSLGGAFF.